Each of the 8 T cell receptor beta chains below was sequenced from the same sample in a study of response to subunit inactivated influenza vaccine. TCRdb re-called the RT-PCR reads with MiXCR, one entry per CDR3 protein. The sample lists approximately 200,000 distinct CDR3 sequences, approximately 15% occurring once. The specimen was CD8+ T cells sorted from PBMCs, collected 5 days after vaccination. The source of these receptors is a man aged 50 to 59 who received an inactivated influenza vaccine.

The CDR3 spells CAGGWDEQFF. CDR3 DNA sequence: TGTGCCGGCGGGTGGGATGAGCAGTTCTTC. This chain connects TRBV2 to TRBJ2-1; the D gene is possibly TRBD2 (5 bases). From germline, CDR1 is SNHLY and CDR2 FYNNEI. This CDR3 contains 10 residues. V lost 11 bases and J lost 8, with 10 bases in between. Full variable domain (rest looked up from reference TRBV2 and TRBJ2-1): EPEVTQTPSHQVTQMGQEVILRCVPISNHLYFYWYRQILGQKVEFLVSFYNNEISEKSEIFDDQFSVERPDGSNFTLKIRSTKLEDSAMYFCAGGWDEQFFGPGTRLTVL.

The CDR3 sequence: CASSFPSGGETQYF. The CDR3 bases are TGTGCCAGCAGCTTCCCTAGCGGGGGAGAGACCCAGTACTTC. The V call is TRBV5-6, the J call TRBJ2-5, with 10 bases identical to TRBD2. The CDR3 sequence is 14 residues long. The germline CDR1 and CDR2 sequences are SGHDT and YYEEEE. J was trimmed by 4 bases and V by 2 bases; bases with no gene match: 2. The variable domain in full, completed from reference TRBV5-6 and TRBJ2-5, reads DAGVTQSPTHLIKTRGQQVTLRCSPKSGHDTVSWYQQALGQGPQFIFQYYEEEERQRGNFPDRFSGHQFPNYSSELNVNALLLGDSALYLCASSFPSGGETQYFGPGTRLLVL.

The J gene is TRBJ2-2, the V gene TRBV4-3; tentative D call: TRBD2 (5 bases). The CDR3 consists of 14 residues. Looked up from germline, CDR1 is LGHNA and CDR2 is YSLEER. The V gene lost 1 base and the J gene lost 3 bases, with 6 bases spanning the gap. CDR3 sequence reads: CASSQGEYTGELFF. The CDR3 coding sequence is TGCGCCAGCAGCCAAGGGGAGTACACCGGGGAGCTGTTTTTT.

The chain links TRBV6-2 or TRBV6-3 to TRBJ2-2; D is unclear. CDR3 length: 13 amino acids. Germline loops: CDR1 MNHEY, CDR2 SVGEGT. V dropped 2 bases and J dropped 1 base, with 2 bases sitting between them. The CDR3 spells CASSYVNTGELFF. Here the CDR3 DNA reads TGTGCCAGCAGTTACGTGAACACCGGGGAGCTGTTTTTT.

The V call is TRBV6-1, the J call TRBJ1-5, with D unclear. Trimming took 2 bases from V and 0 from J, leaving 14 bases between them. Looked up from germline, CDR1 is MNHNS and CDR2 is SASEGT. This CDR3 spans 17 amino acids. The CDR3 sequence: CASSELTETYSNQPQHF. CDR3 in DNA: TGTGCCAGCAGTGAACTTACAGAAACATATAGCAATCAGCCCCAGCATTTT.

This clonotype was seen only a few times. Written as DNA, the CDR3 is TGTGCCAGCAGCTTAGAAGGCGCAGGTCCCACTAGCACAGATACGCAGTATTTT. Translation: CASSLEGAGPTSTDTQYF. V usage is TRBV7-8 and J usage is TRBJ2-3, with D hard to call. V was pared by 1 base and J by 0 bases, with 17 bases between. This CDR3 contains 18 residues. Germline V CDR1 and CDR2: SGHVS, FQNEAQ.

This clonotype has more than one count but fewer than ten. This chain links TRBV28 with TRBJ2-7; D possibly uses TRBD1 or TRBD2 (5 bases each). This CDR3 spans 14 amino acids. V was clipped by 8 bases and J by 2 bases, with 16 bases between them. Germline values: CDR1 MDHEN, CDR2 SYDVKM. CDR3 sequence: CASSGPTEPYEQYF. CDR3 nucleotide sequence: TGTGCCAGCTCGGGGCCGACGGAACCCTACGAGCAGTACTTC.

This clonotype appeared a few times. V usage is TRBV7-9 and J usage is TRBJ1-2; tentative D call: TRBD1 (5 bases). V lost 4 bases and J 3 bases, leaving 9 bases between the germline ends. The CDR3 has 13 amino acids. Looked up from germline, CDR1 is SEHNR and CDR2 is FQNEAQ (reference sequence). The CDR3 sequence: CASSSRQHYGYTF. DNA for the CDR3: TGTGCCAGCAGCTCCCGACAGCACTATGGCTACACCTTC.